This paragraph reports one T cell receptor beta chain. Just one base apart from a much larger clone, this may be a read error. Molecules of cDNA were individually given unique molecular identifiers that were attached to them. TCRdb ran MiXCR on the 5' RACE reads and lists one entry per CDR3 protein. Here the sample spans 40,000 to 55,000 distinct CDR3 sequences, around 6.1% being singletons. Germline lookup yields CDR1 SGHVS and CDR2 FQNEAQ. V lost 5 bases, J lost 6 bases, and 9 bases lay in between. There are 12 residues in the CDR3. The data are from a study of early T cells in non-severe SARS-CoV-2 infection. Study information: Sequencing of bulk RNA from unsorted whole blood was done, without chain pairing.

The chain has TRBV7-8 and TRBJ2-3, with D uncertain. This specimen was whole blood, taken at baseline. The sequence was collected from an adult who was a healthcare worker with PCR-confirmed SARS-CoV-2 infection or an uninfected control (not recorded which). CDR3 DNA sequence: TGTGCCAGCAGCCCACACGGGGATACGCAGTATTTT. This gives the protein CASSPHGDTQYF.